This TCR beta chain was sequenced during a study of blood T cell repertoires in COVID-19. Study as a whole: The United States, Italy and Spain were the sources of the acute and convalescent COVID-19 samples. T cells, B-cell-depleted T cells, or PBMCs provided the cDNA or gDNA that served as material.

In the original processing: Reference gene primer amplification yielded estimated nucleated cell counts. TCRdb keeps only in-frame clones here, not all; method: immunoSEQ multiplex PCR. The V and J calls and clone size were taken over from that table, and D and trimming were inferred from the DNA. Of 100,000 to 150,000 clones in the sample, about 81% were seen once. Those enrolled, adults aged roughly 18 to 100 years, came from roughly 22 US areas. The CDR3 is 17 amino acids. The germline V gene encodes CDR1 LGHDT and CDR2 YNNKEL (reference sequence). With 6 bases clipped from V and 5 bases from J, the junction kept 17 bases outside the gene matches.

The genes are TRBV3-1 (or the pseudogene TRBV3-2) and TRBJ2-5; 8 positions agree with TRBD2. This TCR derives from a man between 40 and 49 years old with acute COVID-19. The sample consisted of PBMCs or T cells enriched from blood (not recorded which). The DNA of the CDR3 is TGTGCCAGCAGTCCTAACCGATTCCGGGGGGGCCTTGAGACCCAGTACTTC. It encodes CASSPNRFRGGLETQYF.